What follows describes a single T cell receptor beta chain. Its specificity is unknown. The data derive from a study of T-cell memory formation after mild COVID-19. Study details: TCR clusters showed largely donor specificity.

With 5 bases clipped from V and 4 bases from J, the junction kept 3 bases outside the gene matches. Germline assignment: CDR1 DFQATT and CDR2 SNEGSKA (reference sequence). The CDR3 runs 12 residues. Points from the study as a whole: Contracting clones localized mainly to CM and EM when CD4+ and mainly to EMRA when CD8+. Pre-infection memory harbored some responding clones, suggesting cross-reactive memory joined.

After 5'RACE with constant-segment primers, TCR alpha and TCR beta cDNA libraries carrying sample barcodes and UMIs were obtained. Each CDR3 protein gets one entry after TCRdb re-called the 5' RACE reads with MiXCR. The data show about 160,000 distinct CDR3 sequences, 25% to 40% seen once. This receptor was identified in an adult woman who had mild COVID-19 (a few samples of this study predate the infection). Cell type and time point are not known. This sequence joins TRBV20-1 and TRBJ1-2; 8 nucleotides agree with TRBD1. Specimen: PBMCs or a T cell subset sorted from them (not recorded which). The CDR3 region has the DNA TGCAGTGCTTACCAGGGGGCCTATGGCTACACCTTC. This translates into CSAYQGAYGYTF.